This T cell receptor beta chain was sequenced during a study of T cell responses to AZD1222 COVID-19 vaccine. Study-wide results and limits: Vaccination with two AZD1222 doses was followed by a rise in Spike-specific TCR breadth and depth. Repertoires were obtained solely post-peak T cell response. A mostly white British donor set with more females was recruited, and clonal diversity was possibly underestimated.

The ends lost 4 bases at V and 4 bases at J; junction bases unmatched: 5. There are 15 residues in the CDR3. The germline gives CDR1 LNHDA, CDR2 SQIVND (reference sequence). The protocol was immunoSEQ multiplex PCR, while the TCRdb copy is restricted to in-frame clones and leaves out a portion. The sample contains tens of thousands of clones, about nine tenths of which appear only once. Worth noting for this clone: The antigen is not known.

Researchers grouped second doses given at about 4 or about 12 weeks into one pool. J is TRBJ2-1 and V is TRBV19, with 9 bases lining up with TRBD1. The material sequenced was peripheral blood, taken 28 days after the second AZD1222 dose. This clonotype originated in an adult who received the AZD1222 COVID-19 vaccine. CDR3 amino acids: CASSNRGQGYNEQFF. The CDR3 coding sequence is TGTGCCAGTAGTAATAGGGGACAGGGTTACAATGAGCAGTTCTTC.